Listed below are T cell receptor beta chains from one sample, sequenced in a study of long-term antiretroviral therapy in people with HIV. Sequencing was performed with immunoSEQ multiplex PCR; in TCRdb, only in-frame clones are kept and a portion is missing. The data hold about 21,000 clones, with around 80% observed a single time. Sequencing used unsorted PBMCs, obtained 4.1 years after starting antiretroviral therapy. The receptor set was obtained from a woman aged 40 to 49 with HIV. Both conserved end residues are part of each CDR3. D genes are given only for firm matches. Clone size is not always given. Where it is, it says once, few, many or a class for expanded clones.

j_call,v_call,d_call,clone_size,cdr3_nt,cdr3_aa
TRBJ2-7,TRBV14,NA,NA,TGTGCCAGCAGCCTTCTGTCCGAACCCCCCTACGAGCAGTACTTC,CASSLLSEPPYEQYF
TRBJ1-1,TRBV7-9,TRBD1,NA,TGTGCCAGCAGCCACGACCGTCCAGGGGGCATGACTGAAGCTTTCTTT,CASSHDRPGGMTEAFF
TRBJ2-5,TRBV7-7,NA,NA,TGTGCCAGCAGCCTGGGACAAGATGGGACCCAGTACTTC,CASSLGQDGTQYF
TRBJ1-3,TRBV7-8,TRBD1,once,TGTGCCAGCAGCCCAGAACGGGACAGGGCTGGAAACACCATATATTTT,CASSPERDRAGNTIYF
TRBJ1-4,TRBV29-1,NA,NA,TGCAGCGGTGCGGCGGACAGTGAAAAACTGTTTTTT,CSGAADSEKLFF
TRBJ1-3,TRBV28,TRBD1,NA,TGTGCCAGCAGTCCCTTCGGGACAGGGAGGATAGGTGGAAACACCATATATTTT,CASSPFGTGRIGGNTIYF
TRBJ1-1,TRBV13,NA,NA,TGTGCCAGCAGCTTAGAGGGCGGGGCGGTGGACACTGAAGCTTTCTTT,CASSLEGGAVDTEAFF
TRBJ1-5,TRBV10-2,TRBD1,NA,TGCGCCAGCAGCACAGGGGGCAGTCAGCCCCAGCATTTT,CASSTGGSQPQHF
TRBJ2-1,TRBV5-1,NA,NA,TGCGCCAGCAGCTCCGGGACCCGAGACAATGAGCAGTTCTTC,CASSSGTRDNEQFF
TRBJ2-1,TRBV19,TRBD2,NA,TGTGCCAGTGCCCCGACTAGCGTGTGGAATGAGCAGTTCTTC,CASAPTSVWNEQFF
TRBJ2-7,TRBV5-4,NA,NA,TGTGCCAGCAGCTTGGCCTGGGGACGGAGAGCCGGCGAGCAGTACTTC,CASSLAWGRRAGEQYF
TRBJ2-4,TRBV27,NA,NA,TGTGCCAGCAGTCAACCAGGGACAATTGAAAACATTCAGTACTTC,CASSQPGTIENIQYF
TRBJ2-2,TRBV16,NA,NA,TGTGCCAGCAGCCGACCCCGGGACATACGCACCGGGGAGCTGTTTTTT,CASSRPRDIRTGELFF
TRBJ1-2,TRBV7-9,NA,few,TGTGCCAGCAGCTTAGCACGGCAGGGGCTTAACTATGGCTACACCTTC,CASSLARQGLNYGYTF
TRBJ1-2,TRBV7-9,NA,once,TGTGCCAGCAGCTTACAGACCGTAAATTCTCCTGGCGGCTACACCTTC,CASSLQTVNSPGGYTF
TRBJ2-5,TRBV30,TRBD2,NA,TGTGCCCTGGAGTGGTTTCAGCGGGGCCAAGAGACCCAGTACTTC,CALEWFQRGQETQYF
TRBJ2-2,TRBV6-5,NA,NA,TGTGCCAGCAGGCCGGGACCGGTCTCCGGGGAGCTGTTTTTT,CASRPGPVSGELFF
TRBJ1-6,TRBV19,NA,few,TGTGCCAGTAGTTATCAGGGGAGCTCCTATAATTCACCCCTCCACTTT,CASSYQGSSYNSPLHF
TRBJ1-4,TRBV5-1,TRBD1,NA,TGCGCCAGCAGCGGGGACAGTTCCTCCCGGGGTGAAAAACTGTTTTTT,CASSGDSSSRGEKLFF
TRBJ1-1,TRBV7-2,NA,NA,TGTGCCAGCAGCCTCCCCGGTTGGAACACTGAAGCTTTCTTT,CASSLPGWNTEAFF
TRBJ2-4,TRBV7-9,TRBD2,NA,TGTGCCAGCAGTCAAACTAGCGGACTAGCCAAAAACATTCAGTACTTC,CASSQTSGLAKNIQYF
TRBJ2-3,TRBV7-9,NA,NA,TGTGCCAGCAGCTTAGCCCTAGATACGCAGTATTTT,CASSLALDTQYF
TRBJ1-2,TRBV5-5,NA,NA,TGTGCCAGCAGCTTGGCCCCAGCCTATGGCTACACCTTC,CASSLAPAYGYTF
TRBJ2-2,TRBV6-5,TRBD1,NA,TGTGCCAGCAGGCGAGACAGGGGGACCGGGGAGCTGTTTTTT,CASRRDRGTGELFF
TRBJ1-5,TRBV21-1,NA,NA,TGTGCCAGCAGCAAATGGGCATACAAACAGGGATACAATCAGCCCCAGCATTTT,CASSKWAYKQGYNQPQHF
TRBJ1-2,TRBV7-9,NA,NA,TGTGCCAGCAGCTTAGAAGGACACGATGGCTACACCTTC,CASSLEGHDGYTF
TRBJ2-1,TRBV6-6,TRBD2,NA,TGTGCCAGCAGTTACCCCGGACTAGCGAGGGGTGAGCAGTTCTTC,CASSYPGLARGEQFF
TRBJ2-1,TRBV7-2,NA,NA,TGTGCCAGCAGCTTTGGACTTGAGCAGTTCTTC,CASSFGLEQFF
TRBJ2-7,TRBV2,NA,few,TGTGCCAGCAGTGAATTCCGGCAGGGCGACTACGAGCAGTACTTC,CASSEFRQGDYEQYF
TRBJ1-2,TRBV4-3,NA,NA,TGCGCCAGCAGCGCGGGACTGTACTATGGCTACACCTTC,CASSAGLYYGYTF
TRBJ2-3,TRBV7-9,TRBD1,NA,TGTGCCAGCAGCCCGGAACAGGGGGCAAGCACAGATACGCAGTATTTT,CASSPEQGASTDTQYF
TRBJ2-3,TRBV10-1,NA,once,TGCGCCAGCAGTGAGTCGATGCAAGATACGCAGTATTTT,CASSESMQDTQYF